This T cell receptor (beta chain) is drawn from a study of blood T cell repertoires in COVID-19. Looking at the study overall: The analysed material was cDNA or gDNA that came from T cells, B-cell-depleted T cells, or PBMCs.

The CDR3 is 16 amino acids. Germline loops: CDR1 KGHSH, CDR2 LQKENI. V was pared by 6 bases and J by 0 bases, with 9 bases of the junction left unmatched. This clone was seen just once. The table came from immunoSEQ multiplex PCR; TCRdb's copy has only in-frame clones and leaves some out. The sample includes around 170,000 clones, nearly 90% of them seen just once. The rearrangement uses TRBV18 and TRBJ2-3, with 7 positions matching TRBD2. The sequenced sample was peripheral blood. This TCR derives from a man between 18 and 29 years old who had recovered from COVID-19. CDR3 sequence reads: CASSPWLAASTDTQYF. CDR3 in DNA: TGTGCCAGCTCTCCGTGGCTAGCGGCTAGCACAGATACGCAGTATTTT.